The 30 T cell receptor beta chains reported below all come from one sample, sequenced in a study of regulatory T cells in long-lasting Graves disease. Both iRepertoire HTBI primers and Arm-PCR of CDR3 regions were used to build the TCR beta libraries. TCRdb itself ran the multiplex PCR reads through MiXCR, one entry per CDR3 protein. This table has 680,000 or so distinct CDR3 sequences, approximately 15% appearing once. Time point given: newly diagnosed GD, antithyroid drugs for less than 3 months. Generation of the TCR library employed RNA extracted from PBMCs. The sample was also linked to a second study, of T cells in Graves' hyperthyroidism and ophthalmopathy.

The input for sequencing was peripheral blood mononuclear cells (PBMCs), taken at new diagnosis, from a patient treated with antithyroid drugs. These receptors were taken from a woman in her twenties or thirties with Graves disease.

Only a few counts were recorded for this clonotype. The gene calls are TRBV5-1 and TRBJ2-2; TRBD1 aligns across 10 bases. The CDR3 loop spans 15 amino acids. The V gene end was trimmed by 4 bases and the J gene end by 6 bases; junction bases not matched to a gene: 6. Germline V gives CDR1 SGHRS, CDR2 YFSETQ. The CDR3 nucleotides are TGCGCCAGCAGCAAGGGACAGGGGTTAGCCGGGGAGCTGTTTTTT. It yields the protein CASSKGQGLAGELFF.

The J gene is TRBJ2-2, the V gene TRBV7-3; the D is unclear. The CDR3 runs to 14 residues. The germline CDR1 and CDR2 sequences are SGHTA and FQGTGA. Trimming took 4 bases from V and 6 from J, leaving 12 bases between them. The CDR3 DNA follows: TGTGCCAGCAGCTCCTCACACGGCGCCGGGGAGCTGTTTTTT. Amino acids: CASSSSHGAGELFF.

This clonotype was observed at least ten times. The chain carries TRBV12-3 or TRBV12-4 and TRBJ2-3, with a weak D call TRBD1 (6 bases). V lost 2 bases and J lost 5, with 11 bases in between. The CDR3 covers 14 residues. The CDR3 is CASSLLGARDTQYF. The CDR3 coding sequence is TGTGCCAGCAGTTTACTGGGGGCGAGAGATACGCAGTATTTT.

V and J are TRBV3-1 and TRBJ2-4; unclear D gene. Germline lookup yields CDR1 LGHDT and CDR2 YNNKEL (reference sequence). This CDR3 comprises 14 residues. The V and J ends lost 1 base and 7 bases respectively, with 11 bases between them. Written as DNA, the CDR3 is TGTGCCAGCAGCCAAGCCCAAGTTCCGAACATTCAGTACTTC. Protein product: CASSQAQVPNIQYF.

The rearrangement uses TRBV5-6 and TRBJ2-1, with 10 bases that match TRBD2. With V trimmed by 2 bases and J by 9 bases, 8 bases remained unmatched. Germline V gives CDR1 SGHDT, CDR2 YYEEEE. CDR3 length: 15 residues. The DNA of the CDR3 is TGTGCCAGCAGCTTCGGGCTAGCGGGAGCTGGTGAGCAGTTCTTC. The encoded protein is CASSFGLAGAGEQFF.

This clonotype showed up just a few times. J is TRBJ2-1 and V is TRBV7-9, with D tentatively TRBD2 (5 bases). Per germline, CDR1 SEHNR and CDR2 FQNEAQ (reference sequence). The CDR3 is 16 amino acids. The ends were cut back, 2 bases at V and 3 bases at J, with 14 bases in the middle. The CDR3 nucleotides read TGTGCCAGCAGCTTACCGGGGTTGGGCATCTACAATGAGCAGTTCTTC. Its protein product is CASSLPGLGIYNEQFF.

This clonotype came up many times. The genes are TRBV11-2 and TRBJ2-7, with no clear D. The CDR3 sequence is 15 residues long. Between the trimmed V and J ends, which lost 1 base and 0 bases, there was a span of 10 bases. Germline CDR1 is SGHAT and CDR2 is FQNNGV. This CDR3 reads CASSLVVMSSYEQYF. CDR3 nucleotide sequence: TGTGCCAGCAGCTTAGTTGTAATGAGCTCCTACGAGCAGTACTTC.

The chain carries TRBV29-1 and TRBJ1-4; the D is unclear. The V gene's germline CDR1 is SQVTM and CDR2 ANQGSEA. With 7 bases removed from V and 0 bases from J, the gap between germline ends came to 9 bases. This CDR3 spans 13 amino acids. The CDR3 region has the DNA TGCAGCGCCAAGGGTTCAACTAATGAAAAACTGTTTTTT. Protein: CSAKGSTNEKLFF.

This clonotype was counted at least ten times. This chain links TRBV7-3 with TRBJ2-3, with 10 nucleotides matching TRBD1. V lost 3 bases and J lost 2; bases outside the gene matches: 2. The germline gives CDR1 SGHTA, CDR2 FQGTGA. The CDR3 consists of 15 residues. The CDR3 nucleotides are TGTGCCAGCAGCTTGACAGGGGGCGTCACAGATACGCAGTATTTT. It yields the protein CASSLTGGVTDTQYF.

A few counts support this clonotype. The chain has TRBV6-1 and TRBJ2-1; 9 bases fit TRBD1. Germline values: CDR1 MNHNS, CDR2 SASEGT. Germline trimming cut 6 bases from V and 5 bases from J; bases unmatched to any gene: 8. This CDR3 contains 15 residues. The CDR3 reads CASSPQGAGDNEQFF. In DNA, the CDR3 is TGTGCCAGCAGCCCACAGGGGGCTGGAGACAATGAGCAGTTCTTC.

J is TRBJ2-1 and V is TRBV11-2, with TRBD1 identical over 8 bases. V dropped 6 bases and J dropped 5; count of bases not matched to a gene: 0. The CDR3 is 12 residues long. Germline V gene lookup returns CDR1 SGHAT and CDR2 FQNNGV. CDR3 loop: CASRGQDNEQFF. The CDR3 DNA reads TGTGCCAGCAGGGGACAGGACAATGAGCAGTTCTTC.

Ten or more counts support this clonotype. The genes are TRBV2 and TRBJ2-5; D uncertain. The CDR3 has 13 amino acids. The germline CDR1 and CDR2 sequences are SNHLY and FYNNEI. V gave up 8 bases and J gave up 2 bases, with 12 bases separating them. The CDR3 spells CASGQAAQETQYF. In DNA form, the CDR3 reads TGTGCCAGCGGTCAGGCAGCTCAAGAGACCCAGTACTTC. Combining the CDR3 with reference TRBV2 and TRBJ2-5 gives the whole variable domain EPEVTQTPSHQVTQMGQEVILRCVPISNHLYFYWYRQILGQKVEFLVSFYNNEISEKSEIFDDQFSVERPDGSNFTLKIRSTKLEDSAMYFCASGQAAQETQYFGPGTRLLVL.

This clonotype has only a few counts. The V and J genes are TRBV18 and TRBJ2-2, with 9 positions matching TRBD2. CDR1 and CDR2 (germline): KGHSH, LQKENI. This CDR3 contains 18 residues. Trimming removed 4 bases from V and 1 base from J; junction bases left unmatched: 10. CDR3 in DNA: TGTGCCAGCTCACTACTCGAGTTAGCGGGAGTGAACACCGGGGAGCTGTTTTTT. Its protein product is CASSLLELAGVNTGELFF. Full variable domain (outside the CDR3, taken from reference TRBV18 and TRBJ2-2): NAGVMQNPRHLVRRRGQEARLRCSPMKGHSHVYWYRQLPEEGLKFMVYLQKENIIDESGMPKERFSAEFPKEGPSILRIQQVVRGDSAAYFCASSLLELAGVNTGELFFGEGSRLTVL.

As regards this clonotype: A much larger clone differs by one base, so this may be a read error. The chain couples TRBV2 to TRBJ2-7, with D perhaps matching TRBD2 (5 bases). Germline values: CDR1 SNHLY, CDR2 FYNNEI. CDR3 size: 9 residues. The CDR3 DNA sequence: TGTGCAAGCCCGGAGGAGGAGTACTTC. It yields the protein CASPEEEYF.

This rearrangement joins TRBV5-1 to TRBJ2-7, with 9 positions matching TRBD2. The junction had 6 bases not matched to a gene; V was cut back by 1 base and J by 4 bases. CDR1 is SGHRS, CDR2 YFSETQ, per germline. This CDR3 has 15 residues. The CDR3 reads CASSLNPSGTYEQYF. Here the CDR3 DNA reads TGCGCCAGCAGCTTGAACCCTAGCGGGACATACGAGCAGTACTTC.

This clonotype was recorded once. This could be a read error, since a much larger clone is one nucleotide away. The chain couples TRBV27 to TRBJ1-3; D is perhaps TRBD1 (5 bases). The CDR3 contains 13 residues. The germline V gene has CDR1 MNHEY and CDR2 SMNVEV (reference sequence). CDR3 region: CTSSFREGNTIYF. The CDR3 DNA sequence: TGTACCAGCAGTTTCCGGGAGGGGAACACCATATATTTT.

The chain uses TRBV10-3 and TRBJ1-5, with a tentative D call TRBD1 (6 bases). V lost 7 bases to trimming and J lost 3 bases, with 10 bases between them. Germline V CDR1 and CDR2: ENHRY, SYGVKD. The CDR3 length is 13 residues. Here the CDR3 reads CAINGQINQPQHF. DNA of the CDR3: TGTGCCATCAACGGACAGATCAATCAGCCCCAGCATTTT.

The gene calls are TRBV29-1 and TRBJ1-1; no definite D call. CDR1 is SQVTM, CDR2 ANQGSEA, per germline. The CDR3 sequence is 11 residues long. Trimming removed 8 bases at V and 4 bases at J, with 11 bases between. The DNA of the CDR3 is TGCAGCCCCGCCCGAGGCACTGAAGCTTTCTTT. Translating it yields CSPARGTEAFF.

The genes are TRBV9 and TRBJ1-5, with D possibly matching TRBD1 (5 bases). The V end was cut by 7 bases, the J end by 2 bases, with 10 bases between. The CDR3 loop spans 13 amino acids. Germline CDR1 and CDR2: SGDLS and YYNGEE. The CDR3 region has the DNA TGTGCCAGCGGTCAACAGGGCAATCAGCCCCAGCATTTT. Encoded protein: CASGQQGNQPQHF. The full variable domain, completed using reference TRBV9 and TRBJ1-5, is DSGVTQTPKHLITATGQRVTLRCSPRSGDLSVYWYQQSLDQGLQFLIQYYNGEERAKGNILERFSAQQFPDLHSELNLSSLELGDSALYFCASGQQGNQPQHFGDGTRLSIL.

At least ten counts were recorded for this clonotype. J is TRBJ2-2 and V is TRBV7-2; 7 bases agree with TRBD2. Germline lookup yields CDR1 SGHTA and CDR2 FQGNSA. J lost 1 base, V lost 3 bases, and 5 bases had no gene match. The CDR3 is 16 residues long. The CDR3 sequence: CASSFIGRKNTGELFF. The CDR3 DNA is TGTGCCAGCAGCTTTATCGGGAGGAAGAACACCGGGGAGCTGTTTTTT.

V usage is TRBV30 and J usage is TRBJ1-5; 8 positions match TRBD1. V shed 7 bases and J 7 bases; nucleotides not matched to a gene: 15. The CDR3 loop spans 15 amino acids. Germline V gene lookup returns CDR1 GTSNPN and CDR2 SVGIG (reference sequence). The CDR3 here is CAYSGGPFRGQPQHF. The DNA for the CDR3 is TGTGCCTATTCAGGGGGCCCTTTCCGGGGGCAGCCCCAGCATTTT.

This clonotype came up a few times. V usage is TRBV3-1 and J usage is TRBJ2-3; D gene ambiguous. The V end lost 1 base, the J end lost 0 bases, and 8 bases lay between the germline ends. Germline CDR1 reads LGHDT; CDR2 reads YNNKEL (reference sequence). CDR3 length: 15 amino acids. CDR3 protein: CASSQAVSSTDTQYF. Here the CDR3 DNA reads TGTGCCAGCAGCCAAGCGGTTTCTAGCACAGATACGCAGTATTTT.

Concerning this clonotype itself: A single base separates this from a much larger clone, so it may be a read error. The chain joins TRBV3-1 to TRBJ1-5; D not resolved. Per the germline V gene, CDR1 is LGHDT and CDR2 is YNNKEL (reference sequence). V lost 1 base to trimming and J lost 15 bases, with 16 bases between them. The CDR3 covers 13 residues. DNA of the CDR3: TGTGCCAGCAGCCAAGGAGGCACTCAAAGCCGGCATTTT. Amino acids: CASSQGGTQSRHF.

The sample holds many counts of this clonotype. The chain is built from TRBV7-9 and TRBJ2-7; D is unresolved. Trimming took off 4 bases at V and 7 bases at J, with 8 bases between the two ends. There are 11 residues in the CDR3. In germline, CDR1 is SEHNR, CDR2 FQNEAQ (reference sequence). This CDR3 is CASSSFWEQYF. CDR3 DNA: TGTGCCAGCAGCTCCTTTTGGGAGCAGTACTTC.

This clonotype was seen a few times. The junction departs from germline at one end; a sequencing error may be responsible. The CDR3 protein is CASSLAGGGDTQYF. The CDR3 DNA sequence: TGTGCCAGCAGTTTAGCGGGAGGTGGAGATACGCAGTATTTT. The chain has TRBV7-2 and TRBJ2-3, with 10 bases lining up with TRBD2. The germline CDR1 and CDR2 sequences are SGHTA and FQGNSA. The CDR3 spans 14 residues.

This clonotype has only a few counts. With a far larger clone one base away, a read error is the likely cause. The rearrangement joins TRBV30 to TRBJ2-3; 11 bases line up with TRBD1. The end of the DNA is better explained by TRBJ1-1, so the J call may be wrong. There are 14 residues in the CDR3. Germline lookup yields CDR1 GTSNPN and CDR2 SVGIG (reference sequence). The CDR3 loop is CASSLGQGGRSAFF. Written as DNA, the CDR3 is TGTGCCAGCAGCTTGGGACAGGGGGGCCGTTCGGCTTTCTTT.

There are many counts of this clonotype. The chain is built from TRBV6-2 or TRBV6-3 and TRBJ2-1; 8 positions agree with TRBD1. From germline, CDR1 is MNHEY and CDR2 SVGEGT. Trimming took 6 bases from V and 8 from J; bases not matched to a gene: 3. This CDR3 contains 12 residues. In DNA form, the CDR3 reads TGTGCCAGCAGGCAGGGGGCGCATGAGCAGTTCTTC. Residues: CASRQGAHEQFF.

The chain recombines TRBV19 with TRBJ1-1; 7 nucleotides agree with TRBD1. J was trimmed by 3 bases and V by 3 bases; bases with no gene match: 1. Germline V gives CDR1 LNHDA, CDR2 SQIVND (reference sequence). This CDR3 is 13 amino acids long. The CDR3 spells CASSIQGDTEAFF. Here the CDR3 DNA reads TGTGCCAGTAGTATCCAGGGGGACACTGAAGCTTTCTTT.

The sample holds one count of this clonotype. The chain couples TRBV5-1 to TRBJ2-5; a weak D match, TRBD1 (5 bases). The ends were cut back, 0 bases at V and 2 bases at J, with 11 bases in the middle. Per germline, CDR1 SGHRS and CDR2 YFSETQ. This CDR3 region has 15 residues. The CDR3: CASSLANQGQETQYF. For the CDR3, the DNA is TGCGCCAGCAGCTTGGCCAACCAGGGACAAGAGACCCAGTACTTC.

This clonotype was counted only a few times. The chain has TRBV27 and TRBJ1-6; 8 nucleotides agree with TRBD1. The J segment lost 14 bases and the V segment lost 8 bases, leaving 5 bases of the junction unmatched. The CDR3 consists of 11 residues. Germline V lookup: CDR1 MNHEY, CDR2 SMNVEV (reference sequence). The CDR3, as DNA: TGTGCCAGCGCCCGACAGGGGACCCTCCACTTT. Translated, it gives CASARQGTLHF.